The 24 T cell receptor beta chains listed next were all sequenced from one sample in a study of memory CD4+ T cells and cytomegalovirus serostatus. Single viable CD3+CD4+CD8-CD45RO+ cells were sorted as the memory CD4+ T cells. Profiled with immunoSEQ multiplex PCR; TCRdb holds only in-frame clones, not every one. Of some 45,000 clones in the sample, approximately 74% were seen once. The sequencing input was memory CD4+ T cells from blood. These receptors were collected from an adult in good health and CMV-seropositive.

In this sample, this clone turned up a few times. The V call is TRBV5-1, the J call TRBJ2-1, with a tentative D call TRBD2 (5 bases). The V end was cut by 0 bases, the J end by 2 bases, with 9 bases between. The CDR3 length is 15 residues. Per germline, CDR1 SGHRS and CDR2 YFSETQ. CDR3 region: CASSLGVAPYNEQFF. CDR3 DNA: TGCGCCAGCAGCTTGGGGGTAGCGCCCTACAATGAGCAGTTCTTC.

The gene calls are TRBV4-1 and TRBJ2-3; TRBD2 matches at 13 bases. Germline-derived CDR1 and CDR2 are MGHRA and YSYEKL. Germline trimming cut 0 bases from V and 5 bases from J; bases unmatched to any gene: 5. This CDR3 contains 17 residues. CDR3 region: CASSQETSGGAGDTQYF. As DNA, the CDR3 is TGCGCCAGCAGCCAAGAAACTAGCGGGGGGGCCGGAGATACGCAGTATTTT.

The V and J genes are TRBV28 and TRBJ1-2; D is ambiguous. The CDR3 is 14 residues long. V lost 7 bases and J lost 5, with 17 bases in between. Germline CDR1 MDHEN, CDR2 SYDVKM. DNA for the CDR3: TGTGCCAGCACTCGGGCGGAGTTCATTTATGGCTACACCTTC. Its protein product is CASTRAEFIYGYTF.

The genes are TRBV5-8 and TRBJ2-3; a weak D match, TRBD2 (6 bases). Germline lookup yields CDR1 SGHTS and CDR2 YDEGEE. V was shortened by 2 bases and J by 0 bases, with 10 bases between the two germline ends. The CDR3 contains 15 residues. The DNA of the CDR3 is TGTGCCAGCAGCTTCTGGGGGGACAGCACAGATACGCAGTATTTT. This codes for CASSFWGDSTDTQYF.

This chain connects TRBV7-2 to TRBJ1-2; unclear D gene. The CDR3 contains 14 residues. Trimming removed 1 base from V and 4 bases from J, with 10 bases in between. In germline, CDR1 is SGHTA, CDR2 FQGNSA. CDR3 sequence: CASSLDETIYGYTF. The DNA for the CDR3 is TGTGCCAGCAGCTTAGACGAGACAATCTATGGCTACACCTTC.

The rearrangement links TRBV11-2 to TRBJ2-7, with D unclear. Trimming removed 5 bases at V and 5 bases at J, with 13 bases between. The CDR3 totals 13 residues. Germline V gene data show CDR1 as SGHAT and CDR2 as FQNNGV. The CDR3 DNA sequence: TGTGCCAGCAGCCCAGGTTGGACGGACGAGCAGTACTTC. Amino acid sequence: CASSPGWTDEQYF.

This clone appeared once. V gene TRBV28 combines with J gene TRBJ2-1, with TRBD1 as a possible D gene (5 bases). Trimming left V 4 bases short and J 7 bases short, with 14 bases between. This CDR3 comprises 14 residues. In germline, CDR1 is MDHEN, CDR2 SYDVKM. The CDR3 DNA follows: TGTGCCAGCAGTTCGACAGCCCTCCCAAATGAGCAGTTCTTC. Translation: CASSSTALPNEQFF.

The genes are TRBV6-6 and TRBJ2-3; no firm D call. The CDR3 has 13 amino acids. Germline values: CDR1 MNHNY, CDR2 SVGAGI (reference sequence). Between the trimmed V and J ends, which lost 10 bases and 2 bases, there was a span of 13 bases. This CDR3 is CATRVEATDTQYF. The CDR3 nucleotides are TGTGCCACCCGAGTTGAGGCCACAGATACGCAGTATTTT.

The chain uses TRBV7-3 and TRBJ2-5, with TRBD2 identical over 7 bases. CDR1 SGHTA and CDR2 FQGTGA come from the germline V gene. The V segment lost 2 bases and the J segment 5 bases; nucleotides outside the gene matches: 2. This CDR3 region has 13 residues. The CDR3 is CASSLSGGETQYF. The DNA of the CDR3 is TGTGCCAGCAGCTTATCCGGGGGGGAGACCCAGTACTTC.

The CDR3 sequence: CASLRTESYEQYF. Here the CDR3 DNA reads TGTGCCAGCCTCCGGACAGAATCTTACGAGCAGTACTTC. The chain carries TRBV28 and TRBJ2-7; tentatively, D is TRBD1 (6 bases). V was pared by 8 bases and J by 4 bases, with 15 bases between. Per the germline V gene, CDR1 is MDHEN and CDR2 is SYDVKM. The CDR3 has 13 amino acids.

CDR3 coding DNA: TGTGCCAGCAGCCCCCCGGAGAACACCGGGGAGCTGTTTTTT. It yields the protein CASSPPENTGELFF. The chain is built from TRBV11-3 and TRBJ2-2; D gene uncertain. The V and J ends lost 5 bases and 1 base respectively, with 8 bases between them. The CDR3 covers 14 residues. Germline CDR1 and CDR2: SGHNT and YENEEA.

This clone was seen once. The gene calls are TRBV11-2 and TRBJ2-5, with TRBD2 identical over 11 bases. CDR3 length equals 15 residues. Unmatched junction bases numbered 4, after V lost 2 bases and J lost 5 bases. Germline CDR1 and CDR2: SGHAT and FQNNGV. The CDR3 here is CASSLMTSGAETQYF. CDR3 DNA: TGTGCCAGCAGCTTAATGACTAGCGGGGCTGAGACCCAGTACTTC.

CDR3 bases: TGTGCCAGCAGCTTTCCTAGCGGGGGACGGGAGACCCAGTACTTC. Amino acid sequence: CASSFPSGGRETQYF. The chain recombines TRBV11-1 with TRBJ2-5; TRBD2 matches at 10 bases. From germline, CDR1 is SGHAT and CDR2 FQDESV (reference sequence). The CDR3 loop spans 15 amino acids. The V segment lost 3 bases and the J segment 5 bases; nucleotides outside the gene matches: 6.

V usage is TRBV7-2 and J usage is TRBJ2-6, with no clear D. CDR3 length: 15 residues. Germline-derived CDR1 and CDR2 are SGHTA and FQGNSA. The ends were cut back, 2 bases at V and 0 bases at J, with 5 bases in the middle. The CDR3 reads CASSLRSSGANVLTF. DNA for the CDR3: TGTGCCAGCAGCTTAAGAAGCTCTGGGGCCAACGTCCTGACTTTC. Supplemented by reference TRBV7-2 and TRBJ2-6, the full variable domain reads GAGVSQSPSNKVTEKGKDVELRCDPISGHTALYWYRQSLGQGLEFLIYFQGNSAPDKSGLPSDRFSAERTGGSVSTLTIQRTQQEDSAVYLCASSLRSSGANVLTFGAGSRLTVL.

The chain joins TRBV29-1 to TRBJ1-1, with D unresolved. Between the trimmed V and J ends, which lost 1 base and 1 base, there was a span of 4 bases. CDR1 is SQVTM, CDR2 ANQGSEA, per germline. This CDR3 comprises 12 residues. For the CDR3, the DNA is TGCAGCGTTGAAGCTCCGAACACTGAAGCTTTCTTT. Translated: CSVEAPNTEAFF.

In this sample, this clone turned up a few times. CDR3 region: CASSDSWGSSYNEQFF. The CDR3 bases are TGTGCCAGCAGTGACTCGTGGGGGAGCTCCTACAATGAGCAGTTCTTC. The rearrangement joins TRBV6-4 to TRBJ2-1, with D perhaps TRBD1 or TRBD2 (5 bases each). Germline V lookup: CDR1 MRHNA, CDR2 SNTAGT. V lost 0 bases and J lost 0, with 9 bases in between. This CDR3 comprises 16 residues.

The V gene is TRBV28, the J gene TRBJ1-3; D uncertain. This CDR3 is 15 amino acids long. CDR1 and CDR2 (germline): MDHEN, SYDVKM. Deletions cut 5 bases from V and 0 bases from J, with 11 bases between. The DNA of the CDR3 is TGTGCCAGCAGTCCCCCGGAGTTCTCTGGAAACACCATATATTTT. Amino acids: CASSPPEFSGNTIYF.

The table lists this clone with a few counts. The junction departs from the called germline gene at one end, perhaps through a read error. The V and J genes are TRBV6-5 and TRBJ2-7; D remains ambiguous. Germline CDR1 reads MNHEY; CDR2 reads SVGAGI. The CDR3 is 12 amino acids. The CDR3 DNA sequence: TGTGCCAGCAGGACCCTCGGACGTCCGGTCCACTTC. Protein sequence: CASRTLGRPVHF.

V gene TRBV6-1 combines with J gene TRBJ2-5; no clear D. CDR1 is MNHNS, CDR2 SASEGT, per germline. The CDR3 consists of 12 residues. The ends were cut back, 2 bases at V and 4 bases at J, with 5 bases in the middle. The CDR3 DNA reads as TGTGCCAGCAGTGAATGGGTAGAGACCCAGTACTTC. Its translation: CASSEWVETQYF.

V usage is TRBV7-3 and J usage is TRBJ2-4, with TRBD1 as a possible D gene (6 bases). The CDR3 totals 18 residues. Germline V lookup: CDR1 SGHTA, CDR2 FQGTGA. The germline V and J ends were trimmed by 0 bases and 4 bases, with 19 bases remaining between them. CDR3 sequence reads: CASSLTPQGLGEKNIQYF. For the CDR3, the DNA is TGTGCCAGCAGCTTAACCCCGCAGGGGTTAGGAGAGAAAAACATTCAGTACTTC.

About this clone itself: This may stem from a read error, because a much larger clone lies one nucleotide away. Other DNA sequences in this sample translate to the same CDR3. V usage is TRBV6-5 and J usage is TRBJ1-5, with D uncertain. This CDR3 spans 11 amino acids. CDR1 is MNHEY and CDR2 is SVGAGI in the germline V gene. Trimming removed 6 bases at V and 6 bases at J, with 6 bases between. CDR3 DNA: TGTGCCAGCAGCCCCGGTCAGCCCCAGCATTTT. Translation: CASSPGQPQHF.

This clone was seen a handful of times. This chain uses TRBV5-1 with TRBJ2-2; D is undetermined. Between the trimmed V and J ends, which lost 1 base and 7 bases, there was a span of 14 bases. Germline V gene data show CDR1 as SGHRS and CDR2 as YFSETQ. This CDR3 has 15 residues. Here the CDR3 reads CASSLSSPVGGELFF. In DNA form, the CDR3 reads TGCGCCAGCAGCTTGTCGTCGCCAGTGGGCGGGGAGCTGTTTTTT.

V usage is TRBV11-2 and J usage is TRBJ2-7; TRBD1 or TRBD2 may be the D gene (5 bases each). The length of the CDR3 is 15 residues. From germline, CDR1 is SGHAT and CDR2 FQNNGV. V was shortened by 6 bases and J by 1 base, with 16 bases between the two germline ends. CDR3 in DNA: TGTGCCAGCAGTAAGAGGGGACGGCTTTCCTACGAGCAGTACTTC. This sequence encodes CASSKRGRLSYEQYF. The variable domain in full, with the rest retrieved from reference TRBV11-2 and TRBJ2-7, is EAGVAQSPRYKIIEKRQSVAFWCNPISGHATLYWYQQILGQGPKLLIQFQNNGVVDDSQLPKDRFSAERLKGVDSTLKIQPAKLEDSAVYLCASSKRGRLSYEQYFGPGTRLTVT.

V usage is TRBV5-1 and J usage is TRBJ1-1, with D tentatively TRBD1 (6 bases). The V gene lost 2 bases and the J gene lost 5 bases, with 16 bases spanning the gap. Germline assignment: CDR1 SGHRS and CDR2 YFSETQ. This CDR3 is 15 amino acids long. CDR3 amino acids: CASSLLQGGLTEAFF. In DNA, the CDR3 is TGCGCCAGCAGCTTACTACAGGGAGGTTTGACTGAAGCTTTCTTT.